This record concerns one T cell receptor (beta chain) sequence. As yet, its antigen is unknown. Following a re-call of the 5' RACE reads, TCRdb has one entry per CDR3 protein and lacks DNA. The sample holds about 120,000 distinct CDR3 sequences. This entry comes from a study of T cells expressing NK-cell markers. Study-wide background: CD3+CD56+NKG2C+, CD3+CD56+NKG2C- and CD3+CD56-NKG2C+ T cells, once sorted, supplied the TCR beta repertoires.

CDR3 size: 18 residues. Germline V lookup: CDR1 LGHNA, CDR2 YSLEER. Whole-study findings and limits: It is unclear if expanded NKG2C-expressing clones target HCMV antigens. Five or six of the donors carried dominant NKG2C+ clonotypes that took up 1.0-7.0% of their CD8+ T cells.

Sequenced input: blood T cells: a sorted CD56 or NKG2C T cell subset, CD4+ or CD8+ T cells, or bulk PBMC T cells (not recorded which). The rearrangement links TRBV4-3 to TRBJ1-5; the D call from TCRdb, TRBD1, cannot be confirmed without DNA. The origin of this receptor is a woman between 18 and 69 years old in good health. The CDR3 here is CASSQEIRGQISNQPQHF.